The sequence of this T cell receptor (beta chain) was determined in a study of T cell repertoires in cytomegalovirus infection. The study, taken as a whole, reports: Cumulative frequency (of public TCR beta family members) identified carriers of CMV plus the relevant HLA.

V dropped 2 bases and J dropped 5 bases, with 12 bases sitting between them. The CDR3 loop spans 14 amino acids. Germline-derived CDR1 and CDR2 are SGHTA and FQGNSA. TCRdb re-called the reads with MiXCR, one entry per CDR3 protein. The repertoire consists of some 700,000 distinct CDR3 sequences, with about 30% occurring once and the leading ten covering roughly 20%. The sample holds a few counts of this clonotype. No antigen is known for it. The TCR was taken from a human donor in good health (CMV status not recorded). Some clones in this sample may be carry-over from other donors' samples. Sequencing used cultured PBMCs, obtained from culture after CMV antigen stimulation. The J gene is TRBJ2-5, the V gene TRBV7-2; D gene unclear. CDR3 sequence reads: CASSLSVTKETQYF. CDR3 in DNA: TGTGCCAGCAGCTTAAGTGTTACTAAGGAGACCCAGTACTTC.